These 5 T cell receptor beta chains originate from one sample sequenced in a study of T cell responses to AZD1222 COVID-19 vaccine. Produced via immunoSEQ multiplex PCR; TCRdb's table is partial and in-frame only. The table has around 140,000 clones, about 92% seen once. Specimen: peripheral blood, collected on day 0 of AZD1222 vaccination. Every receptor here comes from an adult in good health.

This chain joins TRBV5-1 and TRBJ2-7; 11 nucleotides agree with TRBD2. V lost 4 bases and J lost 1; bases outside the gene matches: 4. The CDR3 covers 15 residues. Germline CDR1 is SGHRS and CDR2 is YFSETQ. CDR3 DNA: TGCGCCAGCAGCCCCTGGACTAGCGGGTCCTACGAGCAGTACTTC. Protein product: CASSPWTSGSYEQYF.

CDR3 nucleotides: TGTGCCAGCAGTGGCAGGACAGGGGGCCCGAGTATCAATCAGCCCCAGCATTTT. This codes for CASSGRTGGPSINQPQHF. This chain connects TRBV6-1 to TRBJ1-5; TRBD1 aligns across 11 bases. The ends lost 4 bases at V and 3 bases at J; junction bases unmatched: 11. CDR1 is MNHNS, CDR2 SASEGT, per germline. This CDR3 contains 18 residues.

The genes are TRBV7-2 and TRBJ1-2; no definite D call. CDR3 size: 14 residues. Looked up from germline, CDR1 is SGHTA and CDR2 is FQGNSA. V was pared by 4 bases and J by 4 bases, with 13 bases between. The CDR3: CASSSRFGRYGYTF. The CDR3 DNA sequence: TGTGCCAGCAGCTCTCGGTTCGGGCGCTATGGCTACACCTTC. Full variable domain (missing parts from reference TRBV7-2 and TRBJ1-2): GAGVSQSPSNKVTEKGKDVELRCDPISGHTALYWYRQSLGQGLEFLIYFQGNSAPDKSGLPSDRFSAERTGGSVSTLTIQRTQQEDSAVYLCASSSRFGRYGYTFGSGTRLTVV.

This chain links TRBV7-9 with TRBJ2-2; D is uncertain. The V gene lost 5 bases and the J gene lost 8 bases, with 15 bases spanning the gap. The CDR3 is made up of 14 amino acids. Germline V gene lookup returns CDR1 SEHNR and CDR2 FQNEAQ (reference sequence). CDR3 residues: CASSEALVGGELFF. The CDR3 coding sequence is TGTGCCAGCAGCGAAGCCCTAGTCGGAGGGGAGCTGTTTTTT.

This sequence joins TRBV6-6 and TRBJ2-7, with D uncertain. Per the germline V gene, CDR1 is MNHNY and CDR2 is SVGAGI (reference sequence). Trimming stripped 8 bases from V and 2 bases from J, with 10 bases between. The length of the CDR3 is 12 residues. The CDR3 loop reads CASGDVTYEQYF. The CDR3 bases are TGTGCCAGCGGCGACGTGACCTACGAGCAGTACTTC.